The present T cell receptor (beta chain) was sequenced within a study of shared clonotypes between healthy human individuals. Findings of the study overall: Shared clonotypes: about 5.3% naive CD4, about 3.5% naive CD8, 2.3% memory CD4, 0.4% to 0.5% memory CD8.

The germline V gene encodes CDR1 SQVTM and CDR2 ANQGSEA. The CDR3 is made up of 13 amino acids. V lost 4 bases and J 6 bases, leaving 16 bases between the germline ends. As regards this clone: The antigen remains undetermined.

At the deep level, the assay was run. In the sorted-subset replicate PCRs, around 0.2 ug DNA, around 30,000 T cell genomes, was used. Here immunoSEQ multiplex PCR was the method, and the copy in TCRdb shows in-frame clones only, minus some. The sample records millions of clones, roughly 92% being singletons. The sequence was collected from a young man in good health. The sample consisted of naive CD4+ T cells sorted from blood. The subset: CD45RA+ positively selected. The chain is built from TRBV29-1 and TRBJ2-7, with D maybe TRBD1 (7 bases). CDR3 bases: TGCAGCGTTGGCGGGGACAGCCCGTTCGAGCAGTACTTC. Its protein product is CSVGGDSPFEQYF.